These 29 T cell receptor beta chains originate from one sample sequenced in a study of regulatory T cells in long-lasting Graves disease (dated by TCRdb to the early 2020s). Libraries were constructed by multiplex PCR. The data were produced on an Illumina HiSeq 4000. To build TCR beta libraries, CDR3 regions were amplified by Arm-PCR using iRepertoire HTBI primers. Starting from the raw public reads, TCRdb applied fastp trimming at Q25, assembled clones with MiXCR and retained in-frame beta chains. Under each unique CDR3 protein, matching rows form one entry showing the most common genes and DNA. This sample is represented by more than 400,000 distinct CDR3 sequences; around 15% of them were singletons. The top ten clones comprise about 12% of the sample. Interpreted using the paper, the time point label stands for: newly diagnosed GD, antithyroid drugs for less than 3 months. For both TCR sequencing and RNA sequencing, RNA was extracted from PBMCs using TRIzol.

These data were also filed under a second study, of T cells in Graves' hyperthyroidism and ophthalmopathy.

The material sequenced was peripheral blood mononuclear cells (PBMCs), taken at new diagnosis, from a patient treated with antithyroid drugs. The source is a man between 40 and 49 years old with Graves disease. Donor details come from another sample of the same person, matched by shared clones.

This clonotype has a count of ten or more. V and J are TRBV20-1 and TRBJ2-2, with D unresolved. Trimming shortened V by 3 bases and J by 6 bases, and 8 bases separated the two germline ends. The CDR3 is 12 amino acids. CDR1 DFQATT and CDR2 SNEGSKA come from the germline V gene (reference sequence). The CDR3 nucleotides read TGCAGTGCTAGGGGGTCGGCCGGGGAGCTGTTTTTT. Translation gives CSARGSAGELFF.

This clonotype occurred once. A read error is possible here, since a much larger clone lies one base away. The rearrangement joins TRBV28 to TRBJ1-2; D perhaps matches TRBD1 (5 bases). This CDR3 has 15 amino acids. Looked up from germline, CDR1 is MDHEN and CDR2 is SYDVKM. Trimming took off 2 bases at V and 3 bases at J, with 13 bases between the two ends. The CDR3 is CASSLPRQGDYGYTF. The CDR3 nucleotides read TGTGCCAGCAGTTTACCCAGGCAGGGAGACTATGGCTACACCTTC.

This clonotype was seen many times. V gene TRBV27 combines with J gene TRBJ2-7; 12 bases match TRBD2. Germline-derived CDR1 and CDR2 are MNHEY and SMNVEV (reference sequence). The CDR3 runs 18 residues. The V gene end was trimmed by 5 bases and the J gene end by 0 bases; junction bases not matched to a gene: 11. The DNA for the CDR3 is TGTGCCAGCAGTCCGATAGGGGGGACTAGCGGGTTCTCCTACGAGCAGTACTTC. It translates to CASSPIGGTSGFSYEQYF.

This clonotype was observed at least ten times. The chain is built from TRBV6-1 and TRBJ2-1; TRBD2 aligns across 8 bases. V gave up 5 bases and J gave up 7 bases; unmatched junction bases: 10. CDR1 is MNHNS and CDR2 is SASEGT in the germline V gene. This CDR3 contains 15 residues. The CDR3 reads CASSPQREYENEQFF. CDR3 DNA sequence: TGTGCCAGCAGTCCTCAGCGGGAGTATGAAAATGAGCAGTTCTTC.

This clonotype occurred many times. V is TRBV29-1 and J is TRBJ2-1, with TRBD2 identical over 9 bases. Germline-derived CDR1 and CDR2 are SQVTM and ANQGSEA. The J segment lost 4 bases and the V segment lost 7 bases, leaving 5 bases of the junction unmatched. The CDR3 runs 13 residues. DNA for the CDR3: TGCAGCGGCAGACTAGCGGATTACAATGAGCAGTTCTTC. It codes for CSGRLADYNEQFF.

On this clonotype itself: A read error is the likely source, as a far larger clone sits one nucleotide away. The DNA of the CDR3 is TGCAGTGCTAAGGGAGCGGGGCGGGAGACCCAGTTCTTC. This codes for CSAKGAGRETQFF. The rearrangement joins TRBV20-1 to TRBJ2-1; 7 bases align to TRBD2. Germline CDR1 DFQATT, CDR2 SNEGSKA (reference sequence). Trimming removed 4 bases from V and 13 bases from J; junction bases left unmatched: 13. This CDR3 is 13 amino acids long.

This clonotype appeared many times. CDR3 loop: CASSQGLAGGKQYF. CDR3 in DNA: TGTGCCAGCAGTCAGGGACTAGCGGGAGGGAAGCAGTACTTC. The chain carries TRBV27 and TRBJ2-7; 16 bases agree with TRBD2. V lost 5 bases and J lost 8; bases outside the gene matches: 3. The CDR3 length is 14 residues. Germline loops: CDR1 MNHEY, CDR2 SMNVEV (reference sequence).

CDR3 in DNA: TGTGCCACCAGTGAGGGGGCCGAAAACATTCAGTACTTC. This translates into CATSEGAENIQYF. V usage is TRBV24-1 and J usage is TRBJ2-4; tentatively, D is TRBD1 (6 bases). Trimming left V 4 bases short and J 5 bases short, with 8 bases between. Germline loops: CDR1 KGHDR, CDR2 SFDVKD. The CDR3 sequence is 13 residues long.

This clonotype was detected a few times. The chain carries TRBV11-2 and TRBJ1-4; 9 nucleotides line up with TRBD1. In germline, CDR1 is SGHAT, CDR2 FQNNGV. Trimming cost V 5 bases and J 7 bases; bases outside gene matches: 5. The CDR3 is made up of 14 amino acids. CDR3 sequence reads: CASSSTGGPEKLFF. CDR3 in DNA: TGTGCCAGCAGCAGTACAGGGGGCCCTGAAAAACTGTTTTTT.

Here the CDR3 reads CASSLRENQPQHF. The CDR3 nucleotides read TGTGCCAGCAGTTTGAGGGAAAATCAGCCCCAGCATTTT. This chain uses TRBV6-9 with TRBJ1-5; D remains unclear. CDR3 length equals 13 residues. Trimming removed 4 bases at V and 4 bases at J, with 8 bases between. The germline V gene has CDR1 MNHGY and CDR2 SVAAGI.

CDR3 in amino acids: CASSEVVSHGDTQYF. Here the CDR3 DNA reads TGTGCCAGCAGTGAAGTGGTTAGCCATGGAGATACGCAGTATTTT. This sequence joins TRBV6-1 and TRBJ2-3; D gene uncertain. V lost 1 base and J 5 bases, leaving 13 bases between the germline ends. CDR3 length: 15 amino acids. Germline CDR1 MNHNS, CDR2 SASEGT.

The table lists this clonotype with many counts. The V and J genes are TRBV12-3 or TRBV12-4 and TRBJ1-2; D may be TRBD1 (5 bases). V was trimmed by 3 bases and J by 4 bases, leaving 15 bases between them. CDR3 length equals 15 residues. The CDR3 reads CASSLDRGSRYGYTF. CDR3 sequence (DNA): TGTGCCAGCAGTTTGGATCGGGGCTCGCGCTATGGCTACACCTTC.

To note about this clonotype: One base away lies a much larger clone, so this may be a sequencing read error. The rearrangement uses TRBV30 and TRBJ2-7, with 7 bases fitting TRBD1. V lost 4 bases to trimming and J lost 1 base; unmatched junction nucleotides: 7. Germline CDR1 reads GTSNPN; CDR2 reads SVGIG (reference sequence). The CDR3 length is 14 residues. The CDR3 protein is CAWNRDSRSYEQYF. CDR3 sequence (DNA): TGTGCCTGGAACCGGGACAGCAGGTCCTACGAGCAGTACTTC.

This clonotype was detected many times. This rearrangement joins TRBV5-8 to TRBJ2-2; D unresolved. Germline values: CDR1 SGHTS, CDR2 YDEGEE. The CDR3 covers 15 residues. Trimming pared 0 bases from V and 4 bases from J, leaving 10 bases between. The CDR3 nucleotides are TGTGCCAGCAGCTTGGAGGGTTCAGGCACCGGGGAGCTGTTTTTT. This encodes CASSLEGSGTGELFF.

The table lists this clonotype with many counts. This chain links TRBV20-1 with TRBJ2-4, with unresolved D. The CDR3 sequence is 14 residues long. Germline V gives CDR1 DFQATT, CDR2 SNEGSKA (reference sequence). V shed 3 bases and J shed 0 bases, with 9 bases lying between them. CDR3 region: CSASSTLAKNIQYF. CDR3 DNA: TGCAGTGCTAGTTCGACCCTAGCCAAAAACATTCAGTACTTC.

In this sample, this clonotype turned up many times. The rearrangement joins TRBV11-3 to TRBJ2-1; maybe TRBD2 (5 bases). V lost 2 bases, J lost 6 bases, and 8 bases lay in between. From germline, CDR1 is SGHNT and CDR2 YENEEA. This CDR3 is built from 13 residues. The CDR3 nucleotides read TGTGCCAGCAGCTTACGGGGTCTCAATGAGCAGTTCTTC. Its protein product is CASSLRGLNEQFF.

This clonotype was observed many times. The chain links TRBV6-1 to TRBJ1-1; TRBD1 is a possible D gene (6 bases). V lost 1 base and J lost 3, with 15 bases in between. This CDR3 has 16 residues. CDR1 and CDR2 (germline): MNHNS, SASEGT. The CDR3 region is CASSEVGLAGDTEAFF. The CDR3 DNA reads TGTGCCAGCAGTGAAGTAGGCCTAGCAGGGGACACTGAAGCTTTCTTT.

V usage is TRBV7-2 and J usage is TRBJ1-3, with TRBD1 matching 7 bases. Germline V CDR1 and CDR2: SGHTA, FQGNSA. The CDR3 covers 15 residues. Losses at the gene ends were 5 bases for V and 7 bases for J; bases not matched to a gene: 11. CDR3 DNA: TGTGCCAGCAGCCCAGAGAACAGGGGATGGAACACCATATATTTT. Translation: CASSPENRGWNTIYF.

This clonotype was detected many times. The rearrangement uses TRBV30 and TRBJ2-2; D ambiguous. Germline loops: CDR1 GTSNPN, CDR2 SVGIG (reference sequence). The CDR3 length is 13 residues. V lost 1 base and J 8 bases, leaving 11 bases between the germline ends. The CDR3 loop reads CAWSGSGLGELFF. Here the CDR3 DNA reads TGTGCCTGGAGTGGGTCGGGTTTGGGGGAGCTGTTTTTT. The whole variable domain, filled in from reference TRBV30 and TRBJ2-2, reads SQTIHQWPATLVQPVGSPLSLECTVEGTSNPNLYWYRQAAGRGLQLLFYSVGIGQISSEVPQNLSASRPQDRQFILSSKKLLLSDSGFYLCAWSGSGLGELFFGEGSRLTVL.

This clonotype was picked up many times. The chain links TRBV5-1 to TRBJ1-1; perhaps TRBD1 as D (5 bases). Looked up from germline, CDR1 is SGHRS and CDR2 is YFSETQ. The ends were cut back, 6 bases at V and 3 bases at J, with 12 bases in the middle. The CDR3 sequence is 13 residues long. This CDR3 reads CASNPGGYTEAFF. CDR3 sequence (DNA): TGCGCCAGCAACCCCGGGGGGTACACTGAAGCTTTCTTT. Together with reference TRBV5-1 and TRBJ1-1, the CDR3 gives the full variable domain: KAGVTQTPRYLIKTRGQQVTLSCSPISGHRSVSWYQQTPGQGLQFLFEYFSETQRNKGNFPGRFSGRQFSNSRSEMNVSTLELGDSALYLCASNPGGYTEAFFGQGTRLTVV.

At least ten counts were recorded for this clonotype. The chain carries TRBV2 and TRBJ1-1; D gene ambiguous. The CDR3 runs 14 residues. V gave up 3 bases and J gave up 5 bases, with 13 bases separating them. Looked up from germline, CDR1 is SNHLY and CDR2 is FYNNEI. CDR3 protein: CASSDLASLTEAFF. CDR3 DNA sequence: TGTGCCAGCAGTGATTTGGCTTCTCTGACTGAAGCTTTCTTT.

This clonotype showed up many times. The rearrangement joins TRBV7-6 to TRBJ2-2, with a tentative D call TRBD1 (5 bases). This CDR3 contains 14 residues. Germline V gene sequence: CDR1 SGHVS, CDR2 FNYEAQ. Trimming removed 5 bases at V and 6 bases at J, with 13 bases between. Here the CDR3 reads CASSPGHRAGELFF. In nucleotides, the CDR3 is TGTGCCAGCAGCCCTGGACACCGCGCCGGGGAGCTGTTTTTT.

The genes are TRBV29-1 and TRBJ2-1; TRBD2 aligns across 9 bases. The CDR3 runs to 15 residues. V gave up 6 bases and J gave up 5 bases; unmatched junction bases: 11. In germline, CDR1 is SQVTM, CDR2 ANQGSEA. DNA of the CDR3: TGCAGCGTAGGGCTCGGAGCGGGAGGCCACAATGAGCAGTTCTTC. Translating gives CSVGLGAGGHNEQFF.

This clonotype was detected ten times or more. The chain recombines TRBV20-1 with TRBJ2-5, with 9 bases identical to TRBD2. CDR3 size: 15 residues. J lost 3 bases, V lost 7 bases, and 12 bases had no gene match. Germline-derived CDR1 and CDR2 are DFQATT and SNEGSKA (reference sequence). This chain's CDR3 is CSVTTAGGLEETQYF. CDR3 in DNA: TGCAGTGTTACGACGGCGGGAGGGTTGGAAGAGACCCAGTACTTC.

The gene calls are TRBV19 and TRBJ2-7, with D possibly being TRBD1 (6 bases). This CDR3 contains 15 residues. Trimming removed 8 bases from V and 0 bases from J, with 17 bases in between. The germline V gene has CDR1 LNHDA and CDR2 SQIVND (reference sequence). The CDR3 DNA is TGTGCCAGTGCCGCCACTGTCAGGGGCTCCTACGAGCAGTACTTC. This sequence encodes CASAATVRGSYEQYF.

The chain has TRBV29-1 and TRBJ2-5; 8 bases fit TRBD2. CDR1 SQVTM and CDR2 ANQGSEA come from the germline V gene. There are 13 residues in the CDR3. J was trimmed by 1 base and V by 5 bases; bases with no gene match: 3. This chain's CDR3 is CSVSGSFQETQYF. In DNA form, the CDR3 reads TGCAGCGTTAGCGGGAGTTTCCAAGAGACCCAGTACTTC. The entire variable domain, with the rest obtained from reference TRBV29-1 and TRBJ2-5, is as follows: SAVISQKPSRDICQRGTSLTIQCQVDSQVTMMFWYRQQPGQSLTLIATANQGSEATYESGFVIDKFPISRPNLTFSTLTVSNMSPEDSSIYLCSVSGSFQETQYFGPGTRLLVL.

The sample holds many counts of this clonotype. The chain has TRBV4-1 and TRBJ2-7; D may correspond to TRBD1 or TRBD2 (5 bases each). Germline-derived CDR1 and CDR2 are MGHRA and YSYEKL. The CDR3 extends over 13 amino acids. Trimming took 4 bases from V and 0 from J, leaving 7 bases between them. CDR3 sequence reads: CASSRDVSYEQYF. CDR3 nucleotides: TGCGCCAGCAGCCGGGACGTCTCCTACGAGCAGTACTTC.

This clonotype was seen at least ten times. The V call is TRBV12-5, the J call TRBJ2-2; a weak D match, TRBD2 (5 bases). Deletions cut 0 bases from V and 1 base from J, with 12 bases between. The CDR3 length is 17 residues. Germline V gene lookup returns CDR1 LGHNT and CDR2 FRNRAP. CDR3 DNA sequence: TGTGCTAGTGGTTTGGTGAGGGTGATCGGGAACACCGGGGAGCTGTTTTTT. Encoded protein: CASGLVRVIGNTGELFF. Variable domain in full (rest from reference TRBV12-5 and TRBJ2-2): DARVTQTPRHKVTEMGQEVTMRCQPILGHNTVFWYRQTMMQGLELLAYFRNRAPLDDSGMPKDRFSAEMPDATLATLKIQPSEPRDSAVYFCASGLVRVIGNTGELFFGEGSRLTVL.

The rearrangement uses TRBV7-2 and TRBJ2-5; perhaps D is TRBD1 or TRBD2 (5 bases each). Germline V gives CDR1 SGHTA, CDR2 FQGNSA. CDR3 length: 15 amino acids. With 4 bases removed from V and 5 bases from J, the gap between germline ends came to 17 bases. The CDR3 reads CASSYGTDPLETQYF. Here the CDR3 DNA reads TGTGCCAGCAGCTACGGGACGGACCCTTTGGAGACCCAGTACTTC.